This T cell receptor (beta chain) was recorded in a study of spatial heterogeneity in lung cancer. TCRdb independently ran MiXCR on the 5' RACE reads; one entry per CDR3 protein. The sample has about 92,000 distinct CDR3 sequences; roughly 12% are singletons. As for time point: sample taken at primary tumor resection. The sequenced material consisted of unsorted whole RNA from tumor, nontumor lung or frozen PBMC. The CDR3 consists of 14 residues. Germline CDR1 reads SGDLS; CDR2 reads YYNGEE. The J segment lost 3 bases and the V segment lost 4 bases, leaving 3 bases of the junction unmatched. This clonotype was counted only a few times.

This receptor was taken from a male donor with early-stage non-small cell lung cancer. The chain is built from TRBV9 and TRBJ1-4; 7 positions agree with TRBD1. This sample comprised PBMCs, obtained at surgery. This chain's CDR3 is CASSRDSSNEKLFF. DNA of the CDR3: TGTGCCAGCAGCCGGGACAGTTCTAATGAAAAACTGTTTTTT.